The present TCR beta chain was sequenced within a study of T cell repertoires in cytomegalovirus infection. Study summary: From public TCR beta signatures came an indication of both CMV infection and matching HLA type.

TCRdb processed the reads anew with MiXCR; each CDR3 protein has one entry. The table shows about 180,000 distinct CDR3 sequences, with about a sixth occurring only once. Looked up from germline, CDR1 is MNHNS and CDR2 is SASEGT. The CDR3 totals 12 residues. The V end was cut by 1 base, the J end by 4 bases, with 1 base between. This clonotype was detected a few times. The antigen remains unidentified. Study results and limitations: People with CMV and the relevant HLA were identified by cumulative public TCR beta family frequency.

The sequence came from a human donor in good health (CMV status not recorded). Some clones in this sample may be carry-over from other donors' samples. The sample consisted of CD8+ T cells from PBMCs. V gene TRBV6-1 combines with J gene TRBJ2-2; D call uncertain. The CDR3 nucleotides are TGTGCCAGCAGTGAAGGCACCGGGGAGCTGTTTTTT. This gives the protein CASSEGTGELFF.